The sample holds one count of the clone carrying this T cell receptor (beta chain). Its antigen is undetermined. Trimming took 3 bases from V and 4 from J, leaving 13 bases between them. Per the germline V gene, CDR1 is SGHRS and CDR2 is YFSETQ. CDR3 size: 14 residues. The sample originates from a study of OX40 agonist ivuxolimab in advanced cancers. Study-level results: At 0.1 to 3.0 mg/kg, clonal expansion of CD4+ and CD8+ blood T cells had occurred by week 6. Fewer expanded clones were found on average in CD4+ than in CD8+ T cells.

Assay used: immunoSEQ multiplex PCR; TCRdb lists only in-frame clones, some missing. The repertoire consists of about 67,000 clones, with about 89% occurring once and the leading ten covering approximately 4%. The TCR was taken from an adult with an advanced solid tumor such as melanoma, head and neck, liver or kidney cancer. The chain combines TRBV5-1 with TRBJ1-1, with D possibly TRBD1 on 6 matching bases. The source material was CD4+ or CD8+ T cells sorted from blood, sampled in a trial of the OX40 agonist ivuxolimab. CDR3 region: CASSSPGVATEAFF. The CDR3 bases are TGCGCCAGCAGCTCGCCAGGGGTGGCCACTGAAGCTTTCTTT.